This paragraph reports one T cell receptor (beta chain). This sample is part of a study of OX40 agonist ivuxolimab in advanced cancers. V trimming: 6 bases; J trimming: 4 bases; junction bases outside the gene matches: 9. Germline CDR1 is MDHEN and CDR2 is SYDVKM. The CDR3 has 15 amino acids. The protocol was immunoSEQ multiplex PCR, while the TCRdb copy is restricted to in-frame clones and leaves out a portion. This table holds tens of thousands of clones, around 93% found once. V is TRBV28 and J is TRBJ2-7; 10 bases align to TRBD2. The material was CD4+ or CD8+ T cells sorted from blood, obtained in a trial of the OX40 agonist ivuxolimab. The clonotype originates from an adult with an advanced solid tumor such as melanoma, head and neck, liver or kidney cancer. CDR3 loop: CASRSPSGSGYEQYF. The CDR3 bases are TGTGCCAGCAGGTCTCCTAGCGGGAGTGGATACGAGCAGTACTTC. Full variable domain (outside the CDR3, taken from reference TRBV28 and TRBJ2-7): DVKVTQSSRYLVKRTGEKVFLECVQDMDHENMFWYRQDPGLGLRLIYFSYDVKMKEKGDIPEGYSVSREKKERFSLILESASTNQTSMYLCASRSPSGSGYEQYFGPGTRLTVT.